The rows below give T cell receptor beta chains drawn from one sample of a study of T cells in Graves' hyperthyroidism and ophthalmopathy. From the multiplex PCR reads, TCRdb called clonotypes with MiXCR, one entry per CDR3 protein. The table records fewer than 650,000 distinct CDR3 sequences, around 14% of them present only once. The sequencing input was blood. The receptors were sampled from a woman aged 25 to 39 with Graves' hyperthyroidism that later progressed to Graves' ophthalmopathy. Both conserved end residues are part of each CDR3. D genes are given only for firm matches. Clone size is shown for a subset of rows, as once, few, many or a class of expanded clone.

>many|TRBD1|TRBJ2-7|TRBV13
TGTGCCAGCGGCGACAGGGTTTCCTACGAGCAGTACTTC
CASGDRVSYEQYF
>few|TRBD2|TRBJ2-3|TRBV20-1
TGCAGTGCTATTCTTGGCGGGAGCGGAACAGATACGCAGTATTTT
CSAILGGSGTDTQYF
>many|TRBD2|TRBJ2-1|TRBV5-1
TGCGCCAGCAGCCCCGTTAGCGGGAGGTGGCATGAGCAGTTCTTC
CASSPVSGRWHEQFF
>many|.|TRBJ2-3|TRBV7-8
TGTGCCAGCACCCGGTCCAGTATGGTGGGCACAGATACGCAGTATTTT
CASTRSSMVGTDTQYF
>many|TRBD1|TRBJ2-1|TRBV5-6
TGTGCCAGCAGCAACGGACAGGGGGCTTGGAATGAGCAGTTCTTC
CASSNGQGAWNEQFF
>many|TRBD2|TRBJ2-7|TRBV6-5
TGTGCCAGCAGTTACTCGGCGGGAGCCGCCTACGAGCAGTACTTC
CASSYSAGAAYEQYF
>many|TRBD2|TRBJ2-1|TRBV12-3/TRBV12-4
TGTGCCAGCAGCCGCAGATCTACTAGCGGGAAAGCGAGTGAGCAGTTCTTC
CASSRRSTSGKASEQFF
>many|.|TRBJ2-1|TRBV11-1
TGTGCCAGCAGCTTACGGCCTAGGGAAGGGGCCTACAATGAGCAGTTCTTC
CASSLRPREGAYNEQFF
>many|.|TRBJ2-1|TRBV12-5
TGTGCTAGTGGTCCTACCCCCAGCGATGAGCAGTTCTTC
CASGPTPSDEQFF
>few|.|TRBJ1-6|TRBV25-1
TGTGCCAGCAGTGAAAGATTGAACAATTCACCCCTCCACTTT
CASSERLNNSPLHF
>many|.|TRBJ1-1|TRBV2
TGTGCCAGCAGTGAATTCGAGATGTTCACTGAAGCTTTCTTT
CASSEFEMFTEAFF
>many|.|TRBJ1-2|TRBV30
TGTGCCTGGAGTGCGGGCAGGCCGGTTTATGGCTACACCTTC
CAWSAGRPVYGYTF
>many|.|TRBJ2-7|TRBV7-8
TGTGCCAGCAGCCCTCGACTCGGCTACGAGCAGTACTTC
CASSPRLGYEQYF
>.|.|TRBJ2-3|TRBV28
TGTGCCAGCAGCCTCGGACTTAGCACAGATACGCAGTATTTT
CASSLGLSTDTQYF
>many|.|TRBJ1-4|TRBV2
TGTGCCACAAAGGGAAGGAGAACTAATGAAAAACTGTTTTTT
CATKGRRTNEKLFF
>.|.|TRBJ2-7|TRBV30
TGTGCCTGGACCGACAGAAACTCCTACGAGCAGTACTTC
CAWTDRNSYEQYF
>many|.|TRBJ2-1|TRBV5-1
TGCGCCAGCAGCTTACATAGGCAGGGCGGTGATGAGCAGTTCTTC
CASSLHRQGGDEQFF
>many|.|TRBJ2-4|TRBV27
TGTGCCAGCTGGGAGGGACATGGCATTCAGTACTTC
CASWEGHGIQYF
>many|TRBD1|TRBJ1-6|TRBV7-2
TGTGCCAGCAGCCTGACAGGGTTCGAAAATTCACCCCTCCACTTT
CASSLTGFENSPLHF
>few|.|TRBJ2-1|TRBV25-1
TGTGCCAGCAGGAAGGGCGGCGGTGAGCAGTTCTTC
CASRKGGGEQFF
>many|.|TRBJ2-1|TRBV11-2
TGTGCCAGCAGCTTAGTTTGGCGCAGGGACTATGAGCAGTTCTTC
CASSLVWRRDYEQFF
>.|.|TRBJ2-2|TRBV28
TGTGCCAGCAGTTTATATACGGGACGGGCGAACACCGGGGAGCTGTTTTTT
CASSLYTGRANTGELFF
>many|.|TRBJ2-6|TRBV11-2
TGTGCCAGCAGCCCGATTAGCGGCTCTGGGGCCAACGTCCTGACTTTC
CASSPISGSGANVLTF
>many|.|TRBJ2-7|TRBV5-6
TGTGCCAGCAGCGACGGGAGCCCTCGCGAGCAGTACTTC
CASSDGSPREQYF
>.|TRBD1|TRBJ1-1|TRBV18
TGTGCCAGCTCACTCAATCGAGAGGGGGCAGGCACTGAAGCTTTCTTT
CASSLNREGAGTEAFF
>few|TRBD1|TRBJ2-5|TRBV20-1
TGCAGTGCTTTGGGACAGGGGGCCCAAGAGACCCAGTACTTC
CSALGQGAQETQYF
>many|.|TRBJ1-2|TRBV12-3/TRBV12-4
TGTGCCAGCAGTTTCTTCAGGGGAGACTATGGCTACACCTTC
CASSFFRGDYGYTF
>once|TRBD2|TRBJ2-2|TRBV12-3/TRBV12-4
TGTGCCAGCAGTCGACTAGCGGGAATTACCGGGGAGCTGTTTTTT
CASSRLAGITGELFF
>many|TRBD1|TRBJ1-6|TRBV20-1
TGCAGTGCTTCCCCTCCGGGACAGAATAATTCACCCCTCCACTTT
CSASPPGQNNSPLHF
>many|TRBD1|TRBJ1-2|TRBV11-3
TGTGCCAGCAGCTTATCAACAGTAATGGGACAGGGTTCTGTCGGCTACACCTTC
CASSLSTVMGQGSVGYTF
>.|.|TRBJ1-4|TRBV12-5
TGTGCTAGTGGTCCGTCAGGGACTAATGAAAAACTGTTTTTT
CASGPSGTNEKLFF
>many|TRBD2|TRBJ2-3|TRBV20-1
TGCAGTGCCCGACCACCTAGCGGGAGTACAGATACGCAGTATTTT
CSARPPSGSTDTQYF
>.|TRBD2|TRBJ2-1|TRBV5-1
TGCGCCAGCAGCTTGCCCGGGCGGGAGGGGGATGAGCAGTTCTTC
CASSLPGREGDEQFF
>.|.|TRBJ1-1|TRBV4-1
TGCGCCAGCAGCCGGATGGGCGCGGGGGCTGAAGCTTTCTTT
CASSRMGAGAEAFF
>few|TRBD2|TRBJ2-3|TRBV13
TGTGCCAGCAGCCCCCCAAGACTAGCGGGAGGGCCCGATACGCAGTATTTT
CASSPPRLAGGPDTQYF
>.|TRBD2|TRBJ2-7|TRBV18
TGTGCCAGCCCACCTGGCCTAGCGGGATCCTACGAGCAGTACTTC
CASPPGLAGSYEQYF
>many|.|TRBJ2-2|TRBV7-9
TGTGCCAGCAGCTTAGCGAGCAACACCGGGGAGCTGTTTTTT
CASSLASNTGELFF
>many|.|TRBJ1-1|TRBV27
TGTGCCAGCAGCGAAAGTTGGACGGGGAACACTGAAGCTTTCTTT
CASSESWTGNTEAFF
>many|.|TRBJ2-3|TRBV10-3
TGTGCCATCAGTGAAAGAGCAGCCACAGATACGCAGTATTTT
CAISERAATDTQYF
>many|TRBD2|TRBJ2-1|TRBV2
TGTGCCAGCACTTGGGCGGGAGTTTTTATTGAGCAGTTCTTC
CASTWAGVFIEQFF
>few|TRBD1|TRBJ1-4|TRBV20-1
TGCAGTGCTAGGATTCCCGGGACAGGGAATGAAAAACTGTTTTTT
CSARIPGTGNEKLFF
>many|.|TRBJ2-3|TRBV19
TGTGCCAGTAGTATTCCAGGGACCAGCACAGATACGCAGTATTTT
CASSIPGTSTDTQYF
>many|.|TRBJ1-2|TRBV19
TGTGCCAGTAACAATCACGGGGCCGACTCTAACTATGGCTACACCTTC
CASNNHGADSNYGYTF
>many|.|TRBJ2-3|TRBV28
TGTGCCAGCAGTCTTCCTAATACAGATACGCAGTATTTT
CASSLPNTDTQYF